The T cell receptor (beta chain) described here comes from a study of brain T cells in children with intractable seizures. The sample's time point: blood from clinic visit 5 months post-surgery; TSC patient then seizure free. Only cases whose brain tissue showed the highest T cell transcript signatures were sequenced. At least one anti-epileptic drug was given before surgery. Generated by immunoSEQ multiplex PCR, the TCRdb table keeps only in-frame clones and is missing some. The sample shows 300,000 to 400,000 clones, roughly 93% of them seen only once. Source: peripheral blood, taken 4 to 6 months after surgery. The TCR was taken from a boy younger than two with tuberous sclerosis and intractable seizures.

CDR3 protein: CAISESVVYGYTF. The CDR3, as DNA: TGTGCCATCAGTGAGTCCGTCGTCTATGGCTACACCTTC. This sequence joins TRBV10-3 and TRBJ1-2; D gene ambiguous. The germline V and J ends were trimmed by 0 bases and 4 bases, with 6 bases remaining between them. Germline V gene sequence: CDR1 ENHRY, CDR2 SYGVKD. This CDR3 contains 13 residues.